These 11 T cell receptor beta chains were all obtained from the same sample, sequenced in a study of cytomegalovirus exposure and HLA in healthy donors. The PCR was carried out with 60 Vbeta primers and 13 Jbeta primers. Data came from immunoSEQ multiplex PCR; TCRdb stores just in-frame clones and leaves some out. The data hold more than 95,000 clones, with 75% to 85% observed a single time. The source material was PBMCs. These receptors came from a man aged 18-30 years in good health and CMV-seronegative.

The chain uses TRBV7-6 and TRBJ1-1, with a tentative D call TRBD1 (6 bases). V was clipped by 2 bases and J by 0 bases, with 13 bases between them. Per the germline V gene, CDR1 is SGHVS and CDR2 is FNYEAQ. The length of the CDR3 is 16 residues. The CDR3 DNA sequence: TGTGCCAGCAGCTTAACAGCAGGGGCTGTGAACACTGAAGCTTTCTTT. Encoded protein: CASSLTAGAVNTEAFF.

This sequence joins TRBV9 and TRBJ2-2; 10 bases align to TRBD2. This CDR3 region has 16 residues. The J segment lost 3 bases and the V segment lost 0 bases, leaving 2 bases of the junction unmatched. The germline V gene encodes CDR1 SGDLS and CDR2 YYNGEE. CDR3 amino acids: CASSVGTSGYTGELFF. Here the CDR3 DNA reads TGTGCCAGCAGCGTAGGGACTAGCGGATACACCGGGGAGCTGTTTTTT.

The chain combines TRBV5-1 with TRBJ2-3; 7 bases are shared with TRBD2. Germline lookup yields CDR1 SGHRS and CDR2 YFSETQ. Losses at the gene ends were 5 bases for V and 0 bases for J; bases not matched to a gene: 9. This CDR3 contains 16 residues. Here the CDR3 reads CASSLGLVGSTDTQYF. CDR3 in DNA: TGCGCCAGCAGTCTAGGACTAGTCGGAAGCACAGATACGCAGTATTTT.

The rearrangement links TRBV9 to TRBJ2-3, with 7 bases aligning to TRBD2. The junction had 2 bases not matched to a gene; V was cut back by 0 bases and J by 1 base. The length of the CDR3 is 15 residues. Germline V gives CDR1 SGDLS, CDR2 YYNGEE. The CDR3 here is CASSVGTSGTDTQYF. CDR3 bases: TGTGCCAGCAGCGTAGGAACTAGCGGCACAGATACGCAGTATTTT. Complete variable domain (other parts from reference TRBV9 and TRBJ2-3): DSGVTQTPKHLITATGQRVTLRCSPRSGDLSVYWYQQSLDQGLQFLIQYYNGEERAKGNILERFSAQQFPDLHSELNLSSLELGDSALYFCASSVGTSGTDTQYFGPGTRLTVL.

The chain is built from TRBV27 and TRBJ1-1; a weak D match, TRBD1 (5 bases). The germline CDR1 and CDR2 sequences are MNHEY and SMNVEV (reference sequence). The CDR3 is 14 amino acids. Trimming removed 6 bases from V and 7 bases from J, with 18 bases in between. The CDR3 sequence: CASRLSGGGIEAFF. DNA of the CDR3: TGTGCCAGCAGATTGAGTGGGGGGGGGATTGAAGCTTTCTTT.

V is TRBV5-4 and J is TRBJ2-7; the match to TRBD2 covers 7 bases. CDR3 length: 12 amino acids. Germline-derived CDR1 and CDR2 are SGHNT and YYREEE (reference sequence). The trim removed 1 base at V and 6 bases at J, leaving 1 base unmatched. CDR3 nucleotide sequence: TGTGCCAGCAGCTTGCCTAGCGGCGAGCAGTACTTC. This gives the protein CASSLPSGEQYF.

The rearrangement links TRBV7-9 to TRBJ1-5, with TRBD1 matching 7 bases. CDR3 length: 16 amino acids. The V gene end was trimmed by 5 bases and the J gene end by 3 bases; junction bases not matched to a gene: 10. From germline, CDR1 is SEHNR and CDR2 FQNEAQ (reference sequence). Here the CDR3 DNA reads TGTGCCAGCAGCGTCACAGAGACAGGGAACAATCAGCCCCAGCATTTT. Translated: CASSVTETGNNQPQHF.

V and J are TRBV11-2 and TRBJ2-2; 13 bases map to TRBD2. This CDR3 comprises 18 residues. CDR1 and CDR2 from the germline V gene are SGHAT and FQNNGV. With 5 bases clipped from V and 5 bases from J, the junction kept 11 bases outside the gene matches. The CDR3 loop reads CASSRPRLAGGRTGELFF. In DNA, the CDR3 is TGTGCCAGCAGCCGCCCTAGACTAGCGGGAGGTCGGACCGGGGAGCTGTTTTTT. Together with reference TRBV11-2 and TRBJ2-2, the CDR3 gives the full variable domain: EAGVAQSPRYKIIEKRQSVAFWCNPISGHATLYWYQQILGQGPKLLIQFQNNGVVDDSQLPKDRFSAERLKGVDSTLKIQPAKLEDSAVYLCASSRPRLAGGRTGELFFGEGSRLTVL.

This chain uses TRBV19 with TRBJ1-1, with no clear D. Between the trimmed V and J ends, which lost 9 bases and 1 base, there was a span of 9 bases. The CDR3 has 12 residues. Germline CDR1 and CDR2: LNHDA and SQIVND (reference sequence). CDR3 in DNA: TGTGCCAGCCGGGTCCCGAACACTGAAGCTTTCTTT. Translated: CASRVPNTEAFF.

The V and J genes are TRBV11-2 and TRBJ2-2; TRBD1 matches at 8 bases. The CDR3 extends over 14 amino acids. Losses at the gene ends were 4 bases for V and 5 bases for J; bases not matched to a gene: 3. Germline CDR1 is SGHAT and CDR2 is FQNNGV. The CDR3, as DNA: TGTGCCAGCAGCTATGGACAGGGTACCGGGGAGCTGTTTTTT. Amino acids: CASSYGQGTGELFF.

The chain is built from TRBV29-1 and TRBJ2-1; tentative D call: TRBD1 (5 bases). V lost 1 base and J 4 bases, leaving 17 bases between the germline ends. The germline gives CDR1 SQVTM, CDR2 ANQGSEA. The CDR3 runs 16 residues. CDR3 sequence: CSVEGHRYRRYNEQFF. The CDR3 DNA reads as TGCAGCGTTGAAGGGCACAGGTACCGGCGGTACAATGAGCAGTTCTTC.